This TCR beta chain is drawn from a study of blood T cell repertoires in COVID-19. TCRdb's copy holds only in-frame clones and misses some; the assay was immunoSEQ multiplex PCR. The sample yields 6,000 or so clones, 88% seen once. The junction had 3 bases not matched to a gene; V was cut back by 4 bases and J by 5 bases. The germline V gene has CDR1 LNHDA and CDR2 SQIVND (reference sequence). The CDR3 is 14 amino acids. This chain joins TRBV19 and TRBJ2-3; TRBD2 matches 10 bases. Input material: peripheral blood. The receptor's source is a human donor in a cohort sampled during active COVID-19. The CDR3 DNA sequence: TGTGCCAGTAGTAGACGGACTAGCGGAGATACGCAGTATTTT. Translating it yields CASSRRTSGDTQYF.